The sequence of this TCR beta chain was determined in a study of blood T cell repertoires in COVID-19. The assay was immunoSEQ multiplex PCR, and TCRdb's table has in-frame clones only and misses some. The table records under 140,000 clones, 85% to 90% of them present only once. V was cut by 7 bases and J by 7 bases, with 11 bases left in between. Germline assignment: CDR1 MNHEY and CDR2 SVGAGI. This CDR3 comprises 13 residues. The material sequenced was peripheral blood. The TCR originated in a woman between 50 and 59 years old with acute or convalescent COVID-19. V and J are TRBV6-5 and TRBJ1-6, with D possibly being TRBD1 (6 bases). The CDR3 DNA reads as TGTGCCAGCATGACCAGGGGAAATTCACCCCTCCACTTT. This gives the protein CASMTRGNSPLHF.